This TCR beta chain appears in the sequencing data of a study of neoadjuvant anti-PD-1 for oral cavity cancer. The CDR3 is made up of 15 amino acids. V gave up 4 bases and J gave up 2 bases, with 15 bases separating them. Per the germline V gene, CDR1 is SGHRS and CDR2 is YFSETQ. In its sample, this clone was seen a few times. Profiled with immunoSEQ multiplex PCR; TCRdb holds only in-frame clones, not every one. The sample holds approximately 74,000 clones; roughly four fifths are singletons and the top ten take over 3%. Material: PBMCs, obtained before nivolumab (anti-PD-1) treatment. The chain carries TRBV5-1 and TRBJ1-2; tentative D call: TRBD1 (6 bases). This TCR derives from a person aged 40 to 85 with oral cavity squamous cell carcinoma. CDR3: CASSVAGDINYGYTF. In DNA, the CDR3 is TGCGCCAGCAGCGTCGCAGGGGATATCAACTATGGCTACACCTTC.